This entry concerns a single T cell receptor beta chain. Its antigen is as yet unknown. CDR1 is MNHNY and CDR2 is SVGAGI in the germline V gene (reference sequence). The CDR3 has 13 amino acids. V shed 6 bases, J shed 11 bases, and the junction held 7 bases outside the gene matches. TCRdb reprocessed the 5' RACE reads via MiXCR and lists one record per CDR3 protein. In the table there are about 210,000 distinct CDR3 sequences, around 26% of which are singletons. The data were taken from a study of T-cell memory formation after mild COVID-19. Turning to the study itself: Largely donor-specific sequence clusters came from two donors.

Study-wide results and limits: Memory sampled before infection contained some responding clones, suggesting cross-reactive memory joined.

Sequencing was carried out using PBMCs or a T cell subset sorted from them (not recorded which). The receptor comes from an adult woman who had mild COVID-19 (a few samples of this study predate the infection). Cell type and time point are not known. The V gene is TRBV6-6, the J gene TRBJ2-6; 7 bases line up with TRBD1. CDR3 bases: TGTGCCAGCAGGTCTAGACAGGGTTACGTCCTGACTTTC. This translates into CASRSRQGYVLTF.